This T cell receptor beta chain stems from a study of regulatory T cells in long-lasting Graves disease. Study outcomes and limitations: Lower TCR diversity characterized persistent Graves' patients relative to newly diagnosed patients.

According to the study, TCR beta libraries were built with iRepertoire HTBI primers and CDR3-region Arm-PCR. Using its own MiXCR run on the multiplex PCR reads, TCRdb lists one record per CDR3 protein. The repertoire holds over 200,000 distinct CDR3 sequences, with 15% to 20% as singletons. Time point reported: newly diagnosed GD, antithyroid drugs for less than 3 months. Researchers made the TCR library from RNA that was extracted from PBMCs. This CDR3 comprises 14 residues. The germline CDR1 and CDR2 sequences are SGHDN and FVKESK. This clonotype was picked up many times. Antigen specificity is unknown. These sequences were also reported in another study, on T cells in Graves' hyperthyroidism and ophthalmopathy. That paper adds: HTBI primers were used for first-round RT-PCR of the TCR CDR3.

The V call is TRBV14, the J call TRBJ2-1; no definite D call. Gene TRBJ2-5 matches the end of the DNA better, so the J call may be wrong. The sample was peripheral blood mononuclear cells (PBMCs), taken at new diagnosis, from a patient treated with antithyroid drugs. The receptor's source is a woman between 25 and 40 years old with Graves disease. The CDR3 nucleotides read TGTGCCAGCAGCTTGGTCGGGCAACAAGAGACCCAGTACTTC. Its translation: CASSLVGQQETQYF.